This TCR beta chain was recovered during a study of blood T cell repertoires in COVID-19. Turning to the study itself: PBMCs, B-cell-depleted T cells, or T cells were the source of the cDNA or gDNA that made up the material.

V was clipped by 3 bases and J by 4 bases, with 7 bases between them. Looked up from germline, CDR1 is SGHNT and CDR2 is YYREEE (reference sequence). The CDR3 has 12 amino acids. The protocol was immunoSEQ multiplex PCR, while the TCRdb copy is restricted to in-frame clones and leaves out a portion. The sample consists of more than 150,000 clones, about nine tenths of them appearing once. The sequencing sample was made of peripheral blood. The rearrangement links TRBV5-4 to TRBJ1-2, with D uncertain. This TCR was sampled from a man aged 40-55 years with acute or convalescent COVID-19. The DNA for the CDR3 is TGTGCCAGCAGCTCCTTCTCCTATGGCTACACCTTC. It specifies CASSSFSYGYTF.